These 25 T cell receptor beta chains share one sample of origin, sequenced in a study of blood T cell repertoires in COVID-19. Clones were read by immunoSEQ multiplex PCR, and TCRdb kept only the in-frame ones, dropping some. Of around 220,000 clones in the sample, just over 85% were seen once. Sequencing was carried out using peripheral blood. The origin of the receptors is a man in his fifties with acute or convalescent COVID-19.

The genes are TRBV10-2 and TRBJ2-5; TRBD1 is a possible D gene (9 bases). In germline, CDR1 is WSHSY, CDR2 SAAADI. The length of the CDR3 is 18 residues. The ends were cut back, 6 bases at V and 4 bases at J, with 27 bases in the middle. The CDR3 DNA follows: TGCGCCAGCAGAAAAACCAGTAGCGGGACAGGGTCGTCAGAGACCCAGTACTTC. Translation gives CASRKTSSGTGSSETQYF.

This chain joins TRBV7-9 and TRBJ1-1; 8 bases match TRBD1. CDR1 is SEHNR, CDR2 FQNEAQ, per germline (reference sequence). This CDR3 contains 16 residues. The V segment lost 1 base and the J segment 0 bases; nucleotides outside the gene matches: 4. The CDR3 DNA is TGTGCCAGCAGCTTAGGAGGGACAGGCATGAACACTGAAGCTTTCTTT. Its protein product is CASSLGGTGMNTEAFF.

The chain links TRBV27 to TRBJ2-7, with D possibly TRBD1 on 7 matching bases. The CDR3 loop spans 16 amino acids. From germline, CDR1 is MNHEY and CDR2 SMNVEV (reference sequence). V was cut by 6 bases and J by 7 bases, with 25 bases left in between. This chain's CDR3 is CASSMPPRGDLREQYF. The CDR3, as DNA: TGTGCCAGCAGCATGCCCCCCAGGGGGGACCTTCGGGAGCAGTACTTC.

J is TRBJ1-4 and V is TRBV6-5; D is undetermined. Trimming shortened V by 2 bases and J by 8 bases, and 9 bases separated the two germline ends. Germline values: CDR1 MNHEY, CDR2 SVGAGI. CDR3 length equals 13 residues. The CDR3 DNA reads as TGTGCCAGCAGTTACAGCCTGCTCGAAAAACTGTTTTTT. This sequence encodes CASSYSLLEKLFF.

The J gene is TRBJ2-3, the V gene TRBV18; D is undetermined. This CDR3 spans 12 amino acids. Germline CDR1 reads KGHSH; CDR2 reads LQKENI. V was pared by 0 bases and J by 7 bases, with 5 bases between. The CDR3 region is CASSPPSYTQYF. CDR3 nucleotide sequence: TGTGCCAGCTCACCACCCTCTTATACGCAGTATTTT.

The rearrangement links TRBV10-1 to TRBJ2-3; 7 bases are a match to TRBD2. The CDR3 has 14 residues. The V segment lost 6 bases and the J segment 3 bases; nucleotides outside the gene matches: 6. Germline V CDR1 and CDR2: WNHNN, SYGVQD (reference sequence). The CDR3 DNA reads TGCGCCAGCAGGCCTGGGGAGGGGACAGATACGCAGTATTTT. Its protein product is CASRPGEGTDTQYF.

The chain employs TRBV6-6 and TRBJ1-2; maybe TRBD1 (5 bases). Deletions cut 2 bases from V and 4 bases from J, with 14 bases between. This CDR3 region has 15 residues. The germline gives CDR1 MNHNY, CDR2 SVGAGI (reference sequence). The CDR3 coding sequence is TGTGCCAGCAGTTACGACAGCGGGACGAGCTATGGCTACACCTTC. The encoded protein is CASSYDSGTSYGYTF.

V gene TRBV10-3 combines with J gene TRBJ2-1; D is unclear. Germline assignment: CDR1 ENHRY and CDR2 SYGVKD. The CDR3 consists of 14 residues. V lost 0 bases and J 7 bases, leaving 10 bases between the germline ends. CDR3 nucleotide sequence: TGTGCCATCAGTGAGTCTGTCCCCCCGAATGAGCAGTTCTTC. Translating gives CAISESVPPNEQFF.

The genes are TRBV5-1 and TRBJ1-2; the match to TRBD1 covers 7 bases. This CDR3 has 13 residues. The germline CDR1 and CDR2 sequences are SGHRS and YFSETQ. The V segment lost 4 bases and the J segment 6 bases; nucleotides outside the gene matches: 6. Here the CDR3 reads CASSGGTVNGYTF. CDR3 bases: TGCGCCAGCAGCGGAGGGACAGTGAATGGCTACACCTTC.

The sample holds a few counts of this clone. The chain employs TRBV27 and TRBJ2-1; 8 nucleotides line up with TRBD2. Germline V lookup: CDR1 MNHEY, CDR2 SMNVEV (reference sequence). CDR3 length equals 14 residues. The V gene end was trimmed by 8 bases and the J gene end by 7 bases; junction bases not matched to a gene: 10. Here the CDR3 DNA reads TGTGCCAGCTCTAGGGCGGGGGGAAGGAATGAGCAGTTCTTC. Protein sequence: CASSRAGGRNEQFF.

This CDR3 is CASSSLGSNTEAFF. DNA for the CDR3: TGTGCCAGCAGCTCCCTGGGCTCGAACACTGAAGCTTTCTTT. The chain employs TRBV7-9 and TRBJ1-1, with D uncertain. The germline gives CDR1 SEHNR, CDR2 FQNEAQ (reference sequence). The length of the CDR3 is 14 residues. With 4 bases removed from V and 1 base from J, the gap between germline ends came to 10 bases.

V usage is TRBV12-3 or TRBV12-4 and J usage is TRBJ1-2; tentative D call: TRBD1 (6 bases). Deletions cut 6 bases from V and 8 bases from J, with 13 bases between. The CDR3 runs 12 residues. Here the CDR3 reads CASSHRVYGYTF. The CDR3, as DNA: TGTGCCAGCAGCCACAGGGTCTACGGCTACACCTTC.

The genes are TRBV7-2 and TRBJ2-4; possibly TRBD2 for D (5 bases). This CDR3 has 16 residues. From germline, CDR1 is SGHTA and CDR2 FQGNSA. Trimming took off 1 base at V and 7 bases at J, with 17 bases between the two ends. The CDR3, as DNA: TGTGCCAGCAGCTTAGGACCGGGATCCCCTGGGAACATTCAGTACTTC. Translated: CASSLGPGSPGNIQYF. Drawing the rest from reference TRBV7-2 and TRBJ2-4, the complete variable domain is GAGVSQSPSNKVTEKGKDVELRCDPISGHTALYWYRQSLGQGLEFLIYFQGNSAPDKSGLPSDRFSAERTGGSVSTLTIQRTQQEDSAVYLCASSLGPGSPGNIQYFGAGTRLSVL.

Details on this clone: Other DNA sequences in the same sample also yield this CDR3. The rearrangement links TRBV6-5 to TRBJ2-3; 12 bases align to TRBD2. The CDR3 contains 16 residues. CDR1 MNHEY and CDR2 SVGAGI come from the germline V gene. V lost 4 bases, J lost 3 bases, and 5 bases stayed unmatched. CDR3 loop: CASSSGLAGRTDTQYF. The CDR3 DNA sequence: TGTGCCAGCAGTTCCGGACTAGCGGGGAGGACAGATACGCAGTATTTT.

The chain joins TRBV18 to TRBJ2-5; TRBD1 matches at 7 bases. The CDR3 covers 15 residues. Germline CDR1 and CDR2: KGHSH and LQKENI. The V and J ends lost 0 bases and 5 bases, in that order; junction bases with no gene match: 6. The CDR3 sequence is CASSPPVTGSETQYF. CDR3 sequence (DNA): TGTGCCAGCTCACCACCGGTGACAGGGTCGGAGACCCAGTACTTC.

V and J are TRBV7-9 and TRBJ2-5; TRBD2 agrees at 12 bases. The germline gives CDR1 SEHNR, CDR2 FQNEAQ (reference sequence). This CDR3 has 15 residues. The V gene end was trimmed by 4 bases and the J gene end by 4 bases; junction bases not matched to a gene: 4. The CDR3 reads CASSSSGGASETQYF. The CDR3 nucleotides read TGTGCCAGCAGCTCTAGCGGGGGGGCCTCAGAGACCCAGTACTTC.

Concerning this clone itself: The sample has other DNA sequences that encode this CDR3 too. CDR3 loop: CASSRGRGNTEAFF. The CDR3 nucleotides read TGTGCCAGCAGCCGTGGGCGGGGGAACACTGAAGCTTTCTTT. The chain joins TRBV11-2 to TRBJ1-1, with unresolved D. Germline-derived CDR1 and CDR2 are SGHAT and FQNNGV. The length of the CDR3 is 14 residues. Deletions cut 5 bases from V and 1 base from J, with 11 bases between.

Concerning this clone: Within the sample, other DNA sequences also encode this same CDR3. In DNA form, the CDR3 reads TGCGCCAGCAGCTTGGAGACAGGCTATGGCTACACCTTC. Its translation is CASSLETGYGYTF. The chain employs TRBV5-1 and TRBJ1-2; the D gene is possibly TRBD1 (6 bases). The V and J ends lost 0 bases and 4 bases respectively, with 7 bases between them. Germline lookup yields CDR1 SGHRS and CDR2 YFSETQ. The CDR3 length is 13 residues.

V is TRBV30 and J is TRBJ2-2; TRBD1 agrees at 9 bases. There are 15 residues in the CDR3. Germline V gives CDR1 GTSNPN, CDR2 SVGIG (reference sequence). V gave up 4 bases and J gave up 6 bases; unmatched junction bases: 9. This chain's CDR3 is CAWIETGGRAGELFF. In nucleotides, the CDR3 is TGTGCCTGGATTGAGACAGGGGGTAGGGCCGGGGAGCTGTTTTTT.

The rearrangement links TRBV11-2 to TRBJ1-3; D not resolved. V lost 1 base, J lost 1 base, and 5 bases lay in between. The CDR3 spans 14 residues. Per the germline V gene, CDR1 is SGHAT and CDR2 is FQNNGV. CDR3 sequence: CASSLGLSGNTIYF. CDR3 DNA: TGTGCCAGCAGCTTAGGTCTATCTGGAAACACCATATATTTT.

This clone appeared a few times. CDR3 loop: CASSATGSFSEKLFF. The DNA of the CDR3 is TGTGCCAGCAGTGCAACAGGGAGCTTTAGTGAAAAACTGTTTTTT. This chain joins TRBV2 and TRBJ1-4, with D maybe TRBD1 (6 bases). CDR3 size: 15 residues. Trimming cost V 4 bases and J 7 bases, with 16 bases left between them. CDR1 is SNHLY, CDR2 FYNNEI, per germline.

The chain joins TRBV5-4 to TRBJ1-4; 7 bases are shared with TRBD1. V lost 3 bases, J lost 3 bases, and 2 bases stayed unmatched. The CDR3 consists of 14 residues. Germline CDR1 SGHNT, CDR2 YYREEE (reference sequence). CDR3 amino acids: CASSWDSSNEKLFF. The CDR3 region has the DNA TGTGCCAGCAGCTGGGACAGTTCTAATGAAAAACTGTTTTTT.

This clone was detected once. The chain is built from TRBV5-1 and TRBJ1-4; TRBD1 agrees at 11 bases. The CDR3 spans 18 residues. The ends lost 2 bases at V and 8 bases at J; junction bases unmatched: 14. Germline V gene lookup returns CDR1 SGHRS and CDR2 YFSETQ. CDR3 protein: CASSLRGQGAPGGEKLFF. CDR3 DNA: TGCGCCAGCAGCTTAAGAGGACAGGGGGCTCCGGGCGGCGAAAAACTGTTTTTT.

This clone showed up just a few times. The chain uses TRBV7-8 and TRBJ2-6; the match to TRBD1 covers 10 bases. The CDR3 extends over 18 amino acids. CDR1 and CDR2 from the germline V gene are SGHVS and FQNEAQ. J was trimmed by 2 bases and V by 5 bases; bases with no gene match: 9. The CDR3 region has the DNA TGTGCCAGCAGCCAACGTCCCGGGACAGGGGCTGGGGCCAACGTCCTGACTTTC. Encoded protein: CASSQRPGTGAGANVLTF.

This chain connects TRBV5-1 to TRBJ1-2, with a tentative D call TRBD1 (5 bases). The CDR3 loop spans 14 amino acids. V was shortened by 7 bases and J by 6 bases, with 19 bases between the two germline ends. The germline V gene has CDR1 SGHRS and CDR2 YFSETQ. The CDR3 bases are TGCGCCAGCGCTCTTTCTGGGGCTCAGAATGGCTACACCTTC. This codes for CASALSGAQNGYTF.